A selection of T cell receptor beta chains follows, all from one sample in a study of PD-L1 blockade in urothelial cancer. TCRdb keeps only in-frame clones here, not all; method: immunoSEQ multiplex PCR. This table has fewer than 30,000 clones, approximately 84% appearing once. Source: PBMCs, taken around atezolizumab (anti-PD-L1) treatment. These receptors were obtained from a man in his sixties or seventies with urothelial cancer. CDR3s include the opening cysteine and the closing phenylalanine or tryptophan. Each record gives: V gene, clone size, D gene, J gene, CDR3 DNA, CDR3 protein. A D gene is named only where the DNA matches it firmly. The size field is filled for only some rows; it gives once, few, many or a size class.

TRBV27	.	.	TRBJ2-3	TGTGCCAGCAGTCGACAGGAGGGCACAGATACGCAGTATTTT	CASSRQEGTDTQYF
TRBV5-4	.	TRBD2	TRBJ2-3	TGTGCCAGCAGCAGGGAAGCAGCGGGAGAAAGCACAGATACGCAGTATTTT	CASSREAAGESTDTQYF
TRBV27	.	TRBD1	TRBJ1-4	TGTGCCAGCAGTTCTATCGGGACAGGAATGCGGGAACTGTTTTTT	CASSSIGTGMRELFF
TRBV6-1	few	.	TRBJ2-7	TGTGCCAGCAGTGAAGGACAGGTGTTCTACGAGCAGTACTTC	CASSEGQVFYEQYF
TRBV19	.	TRBD1	TRBJ2-7	TGTGCCAGTAGGAGACAGGGCTACTACGAGCAGTACTTC	CASRRQGYYEQYF
TRBV2	.	.	TRBJ1-5	TGTGCCAGCAGTCCAGTGCGACAGGCCAATCAGCCCCAGCATTTT	CASSPVRQANQPQHF
TRBV11-3	.	.	TRBJ1-1	TGTGCCAGCAGCTTAGGGGGCGAGGCTGAAGCTTTCTTT	CASSLGGEAEAFF
TRBV11-1	.	TRBD1	TRBJ1-1	TGTGCCAGCAGCTTCAGGGGGCGGGGATCTGAAGCTTTCTTT	CASSFRGRGSEAFF
TRBV29-1	.	.	TRBJ2-2	TGCAGCGTGGAAGGACAAATGAACACCGGGGAGCTGTTTTTT	CSVEGQMNTGELFF
TRBV5-1	.	TRBD1	TRBJ2-5	TGCGCCAGCAGCTTGAGTCAGGGGGCTGGAGAGACCCAGTACTTC	CASSLSQGAGETQYF
TRBV5-1	.	.	TRBJ2-2	TGCGCCAGCAGCTTGGATGGACAGTTTAACACCGGGGAGCTGTTTTTT	CASSLDGQFNTGELFF
TRBV4-1	.	.	TRBJ1-1	TGCGCCAGCAGCCAACAGGGCCCAGGCGACTTACGGAACACTGAAGCTTTCTTT	CASSQQGPGDLRNTEAFF
TRBV28	.	TRBD1	TRBJ2-1	TGTGCCAGCAGCCCCAGGACAGGGGCGTTCAATGAGCAGTTCTTC	CASSPRTGAFNEQFF
TRBV7-2	.	.	TRBJ1-5	TGTGCCAGCAGCTTGGGGAGGCAGCCCCAGCATTTT	CASSLGRQPQHF
TRBV10-2	.	.	TRBJ2-2	TGCGCCAGCACTGGGGGCCCCGGAACCGGGGAGCTGTTTTTT	CASTGGPGTGELFF
TRBV6-6	.	TRBD1	TRBJ1-2	TGTGCCAGCAGTTCCGACAGGGGGCGTACTAACTATGGCTACACCTTC	CASSSDRGRTNYGYTF
TRBV28	.	TRBD1	TRBJ1-1	TGTGCCAGCAGGCATACGGACAGGGGACGGACTGAAGCTTTCTTT	CASRHTDRGRTEAFF
TRBV19	few	.	TRBJ1-1	TGTGCCAGCGAAACTCACGGGAACACTGAAGCTTTCTTT	CASETHGNTEAFF
TRBV14	.	TRBD2	TRBJ2-5	TGTGCCAGCAGCCAGTGGGGAGCGGGGCAAGAGACCCAGTACTTC	CASSQWGAGQETQYF
TRBV6-5	.	.	TRBJ2-5	TGTGCCAGCAGTTTACCGGGACACATTGGGGAGACCCAGTACTTC	CASSLPGHIGETQYF
TRBV7-8	.	.	TRBJ2-3	TGTGCCAGCAGCTTAGTTGAGGGCGGGGCCTACACAGATACGCAGTATTTT	CASSLVEGGAYTDTQYF
TRBV4-1	.	TRBD2	TRBJ2-7	TGCGCCAGCAGCCCCAGAACTAGCGACTACGAGCAGTACTTC	CASSPRTSDYEQYF
TRBV2	.	.	TRBJ1-2	TGTGCCAGCAGTGTAGAGGCAGGGTCTAGCTATGGCTACACCTTC	CASSVEAGSSYGYTF
TRBV2	once	TRBD2	TRBJ2-5	TGTGCCAGCAGGCCCGAGACTAGCGGAGAGACCCAGTACTTC	CASRPETSGETQYF
TRBV5-5	.	.	TRBJ2-7	TGTGCCAGCAGCTTGGAGGGAGGAGTCGCCCACGAGCAGTACTTC	CASSLEGGVAHEQYF
TRBV6-6	.	TRBD1	TRBJ2-5	TGTGCCAGCAGTTACTCGAGGGGGCCCGAGACCCAGTACTTC	CASSYSRGPETQYF
TRBV7-9	.	TRBD2	TRBJ2-3	TGTGCCAGCAGCTCCCGAGAGGGACTAGCGGGAGGGGCGCAGTATTTT	CASSSREGLAGGAQYF
TRBV4-1	.	TRBD1	TRBJ1-2	TGCGCCAGCACTGGGGACAGGGGGCTCTATGGCTACACCTTC	CASTGDRGLYGYTF
TRBV18	.	TRBD1	TRBJ1-1	TGTGCCAGCTCACGGACAGGGGCCACTGAAGCTTTCTTT	CASSRTGATEAFF
TRBV6-1	.	.	TRBJ2-2	TGTGCCAGCGGAGCCTCGAACACCGGGGAGCTGTTTTTT	CASGASNTGELFF
TRBV5-4	.	TRBD2	TRBJ2-7	TGTGCCAGCAGCTGGGGGGGGATGGACGAGCAGTACTTC	CASSWGGMDEQYF
TRBV7-6	.	TRBD1	TRBJ1-1	TGTGCCAGCAGACCGACAGGGATCACTGAAGCTTTCTTT	CASRPTGITEAFF
TRBV18	once	.	TRBJ1-1	TGTGCCAGCTCACCCAGGGAGGCTGAAGCTTTCTTT	CASSPREAEAFF
TRBV7-3	.	.	TRBJ2-1	TGTGCCAGCAGCCGTCGGGAAGGCGGTGAGCAGTTCTTC	CASSRREGGEQFF
TRBV4-1	.	TRBD1	TRBJ2-2	TGCGCCAGCAGCCAGGGACAGGGGCACACCGGGGAGCTGTTTTTT	CASSQGQGHTGELFF
TRBV30	few	TRBD1	TRBJ1-1	TGTGCCTGGAGTTCCTTTGGGACAGTGAACACTGAAGCTTTCTTT	CAWSSFGTVNTEAFF